This is a list of T cell receptor beta chains from one sample in a study of CD8+CD57+ T cells in acquired aplastic anemia. TCRdb ran MiXCR on the reads and lists one entry per CDR3 protein. The table records 150,000 to 200,000 distinct CDR3 sequences, 40% to 55% of them present only once. Material: sorted CD4+, CD8+, or CD8+CD57+ T cells (not recorded which) from PBMCs. These receptor sequences come from a human donor with aplastic anemia. The CDR3 runs from the conserved cysteine through the conserved F or W. D genes are given only for firm matches. Clone size appears in some rows only: once, few, many, or a class for an expanded clone.

>TRBV11-1|16|TRBD1|-|TRBJ2-5
TGTGCCAGCAGCCCCAGGACAGGGGGAGTGCGAGAGACCCAGTACTTC
CASSPRTGGVRETQYF
>TRBV15|14|-|-|TRBJ1-3
TGTGCCACCAGCAGCGACAGAACTGGAAACACCATATATTTT
CATSSDRTGNTIYF
>TRBV24-1|16|-|-|TRBJ2-2
TGTGCCACCAGTGTAAGAGATCCCATAAACACCGGGGAGCTGTTTTTT
CATSVRDPINTGELFF
>TRBV18|14|-|-|TRBJ1-1
TGTGCCAGCTCAGCGAGCTTGGTAGGGGATGAAGCTTTCTTT
CASSASLVGDEAFF
>TRBV10-2|15|-|-|TRBJ1-2
TGCGCCAGCAGTGGTAAGGGCGACCTTCCTTATGGCTACACCTTC
CASSGKGDLPYGYTF
>TRBV19|14|TRBD1|-|TRBJ1-2
TGTGCCAGTAGTTCGACAGGGCCCTGGAATGGCTACACCTTC
CASSSTGPWNGYTF
>TRBV29-1|15|-|-|TRBJ2-5
TGCAGCGTTGATGAACCAGGGAAAAGGCAAGAGACCCAGTACTTC
CSVDEPGKRQETQYF
>TRBV7-2|13|TRBD1|many|TRBJ1-2
TGTGCCAGCAGCAAGAAACAGGGGGAGTTGGACACCTTC
CASSKKQGELDTF
>TRBV15|11|-|-|TRBJ2-7
TGTGCCACCAGCTCGCCCTACGAGCAGTACTTC
CATSSPYEQYF
>TRBV6-5|17|-|many|TRBJ2-5
TGTGCCAGCAGTTACCCTCCCGCTCAGGGCTTCCAAGAGACCCAGTACTTC
CASSYPPAQGFQETQYF
>TRBV20-1|14|-|-|TRBJ1-5
TGTAGTGCTAGGACCGGGGGGGTTAATCAGCCCCAGCATTTT
CSARTGGVNQPQHF
>TRBV7-8|17|-|-|TRBJ1-5
TGTGCCAGCAGCGCGACAGTTTCCAACCTCGGCAATCAGCCCCAGCATTTT
CASSATVSNLGNQPQHF
>TRBV4-1|14|-|many|TRBJ2-2
TGCGCCAGCAGGAGGACAGAAAACACCGGGGAGCTGTTTTTT
CASRRTENTGELFF
>TRBV5-6|14|-|many|TRBJ2-3
TGTGCCAGCAGCTTGTCCCAGAGCACAGATACGCAGTATTTT
CASSLSQSTDTQYF
>TRBV24-1|13|-|-|TRBJ2-1
TGTGCCAGCAGTTTTGGCAGGTACAATGAGCAGTTCTTC
CASSFGRYNEQFF
>TRBV24-1|16|-|once|TRBJ1-5
TGTGCCACCAGTGATTCGGGGTGGGGCGGGAATCAGCCCCAGCATTTT
CATSDSGWGGNQPQHF
>TRBV19|13|TRBD2|-|TRBJ2-7
TGTGCCAGCGAAGCGGGGAATGGGTACGAGCAGTACTTC
CASEAGNGYEQYF
>TRBV7-3|13|-|-|TRBJ1-1
TGTGCCAGCAGCTTAACGGGGGAGGCCGAAGCTTTCTTT
CASSLTGEAEAFF
>TRBV7-2|13|-|many|TRBJ2-3
TGTGCCAGCAGCTTAGGGGACGGGGATACGCAGTATTTT
CASSLGDGDTQYF
>TRBV10-3|15|-|many|TRBJ2-2
TGTGCCATCAGTGAGTCGGAAGCGGCGGAGGGGGAGCTGTTTTTT
CAISESEAAEGELFF
>TRBV2|12|-|few|TRBJ2-7
TGTGCCAGGGGTGAGATTACCTACGAGCAGTACTTC
CARGEITYEQYF
>TRBV5-4|14|-|many|TRBJ2-2
TGTGCCAGCACTAGGGACTTGAACACCGGGGAGCTGTTTTTT
CASTRDLNTGELFF
>TRBV4-2|19|TRBD1|few|TRBJ1-4
TGTGCCAGCAGCCAAGATGGACAGGGGGGAATTGGAACTAATGAAAAACTGTTTTTT
CASSQDGQGGIGTNEKLFF
>TRBV20-1|13|-|-|TRBJ2-3
TGCAGTGTTGCGACACCTAGCACAGATACGCAGTATTTT
CSVATPSTDTQYF
>TRBV7-9|11|-|-|TRBJ2-7
TGTGCCAGCTGGGGCCTCGACGAGCAGTACTTC
CASWGLDEQYF
>TRBV9|15|TRBD2|-|TRBJ2-3
TGTGCCAGCAGCGGAGCGGGAGGGGACACAGATACGCAGTATTTT
CASSGAGGDTDTQYF
>TRBV2|12|-|-|TRBJ2-3
TGTGCCAGCAAACCAGGAACGGATACGCAGTGTTTT
CASKPGTDTQCF
>TRBV2|13|-|-|TRBJ1-2
TGTGCCAGCAGTGCTATGGGGTTGGATGGCTACACCTTC
CASSAMGLDGYTF
>TRBV3-1|12|-|-|TRBJ1-5
TGTGCCAGCGGGGGGAGTGGTTGGCCCCAGCATTTT
CASGGSGWPQHF
>TRBV19|15|TRBD1|-|TRBJ1-6
TGTGCCAGTACAGGACAGGGCTCAAATAATTCACCCCTCCACTTT
CASTGQGSNNSPLHF
>TRBV2|13|-|few|TRBJ1-2
TGTGCCAGCAGGCCCAACAGGGAGGATGGCTACACCTTC
CASRPNREDGYTF
>TRBV29-1|16|TRBD2|-|TRBJ2-2
TGCAGCGTTGTTCGTGGGGGGGTTGATGGGACCGGGGAGCTGTTTTTT
CSVVRGGVDGTGELFF
>TRBV2|13|TRBD1|-|TRBJ2-1
TGTGCCAGCAGCACAGACAGGGGAGGTGAGCAGTTCTTC
CASSTDRGGEQFF
>TRBV11-2|17|-|-|TRBJ2-1
TGTGCCAGCAGTCACGCCCACAGGGACGGTCGGTACAATGAGCAGTTCTTC
CASSHAHRDGRYNEQFF
>TRBV5-1|12|-|-|TRBJ1-1
TGTGCCAGCAGCTTAGCGCGTTGGAAAGCTTTCTTT
CASSLARWKAFF
>TRBV7-3|15|TRBD1|many|TRBJ2-3
TGTGCCAGCAGCATCGACAGGGGAAGCACAGATACGCAGTATTTT
CASSIDRGSTDTQYF
>TRBV2|14|TRBD2|-|TRBJ2-3
TGTGCCAGCAGAAGGATGGGGGGGACAGATACGCAGTATTTT
CASRRMGGTDTQYF
>TRBV4-2|15|-|-|TRBJ2-4
TGTGCCAGCAGCCAAGTGGGGCTAGCCAAAAACATTCAGTACTTC
CASSQVGLAKNIQYF
>TRBV3-1|14|-|many|TRBJ2-3
TGTGCCAGCAGCCAACGCTCCGGGGAGGATACGCAGTATTTT
CASSQRSGEDTQYF
>TRBV10-3|11|-|once|TRBJ2-6
TGTGCCGCAGGGGGGGCCCACGTCCTGACTTTC
CAAGGAHVLTF
>TRBV6-4|13|-|-|TRBJ1-6
TGTGCCAGCAGTGACTCGCAGGGTTCACCCCTCCACTTT
CASSDSQGSPLHF
>TRBV9|15|-|-|TRBJ1-3
TGTGCCAGCAGCGTAGGCGGAGGGTCTGGAAACACCATATATTTT
CASSVGGGSGNTIYF
>TRBV6-2/TRBV6-3|16|-|-|TRBJ1-1
TGTGCCAGCAGTTACTCGAGGGGCCAAATGAACACTGAAGCTTTCTTT
CASSYSRGQMNTEAFF
>TRBV5-1|16|TRBD1|many|TRBJ1-5
TGCGCCAGCAGCTTGGGACAGGGAGGGGGCAATCAGCCCCAGCATTTT
CASSLGQGGGNQPQHF
>TRBV10-1|14|-|-|TRBJ1-2
TGCGCCAGCAGTGAGTCGTCCAGGAGCTATGGCTACACCTTC
CASSESSRSYGYTF